This entry features one T cell receptor beta chain sequence. No antigen is known for it. The data are from a study of cytomegalovirus exposure and HLA in healthy donors. Profiling relied on immunoSEQ multiplex PCR, and the TCRdb table lists in-frame clones only, not all of them. Seen here are 55,000 to 85,000 clones, approximately 94% observed once, and the top ten hold roughly 1%. General study results and limits: The study designated around 150 TCR beta chains cytomegalovirus-associated. One later analysis, an examination of the 90 to 150 validation repertoires, found that first-cohort TCR clusters tended to co-occur in them.

The specimen was PBMCs. The source of this sequence is a woman younger than 30 in good health and CMV-seronegative.

For the CDR3, the DNA is TGTGCCAGCAGCTTAGAACCGGGACAGGGCTCCTACAATGAGCAGTTCTTC. Protein product: CASSLEPGQGSYNEQFF. This chain joins TRBV11-2 and TRBJ2-1; the match to TRBD1 covers 9 bases. Per germline, CDR1 SGHAT and CDR2 FQNNGV. The CDR3 covers 17 residues. The junction had 3 bases not matched to a gene; V was cut back by 0 bases and J by 0 bases.